This T cell receptor (beta chain) was identified in a study of T cells expressing NK-cell markers. TCRdb processed the 5' RACE reads again and assigns one entry to each CDR3 protein, with no DNA. The repertoire shows roughly 170,000 distinct CDR3 sequences; the top ten hold under 20%. In germline, CDR1 is SEHNR, CDR2 FQNEAQ (reference sequence). This CDR3 region has 14 residues. The sample comprised blood T cells: a sorted CD56 or NKG2C T cell subset, CD4+ or CD8+ T cells, or bulk PBMC T cells (not recorded which). V gene TRBV7-9 combines with J gene TRBJ2-3; TCRdb designates TRBD1, a call that cannot be tested without DNA. This clonotype originated in a woman between 18 and 70 years old in good health. CDR3 in amino acids: CASSRNRETDTQYF.